This T cell receptor (beta chain) was identified during a study of blood T cell repertoires in COVID-19. Study-level information: Samples came from the United States, Italy and Spain, spanning acute and convalescent COVID-19. T cells, B-cell-depleted T cells, or PBMCs supplied cDNA or gDNA.

By sample fraction, this clone is medium-sized. V shed 4 bases, J shed 0 bases, and the junction held 3 bases outside the gene matches. Germline assignment: CDR1 MRHNA and CDR2 SNTAGT. The CDR3 loop spans 16 amino acids. Original processing methods: Quantification of nucleated cells was approximated via reference gene primer amplification. TCRdb keeps only in-frame clones here, not all; method: immunoSEQ multiplex PCR. V and J calls and clone size are those listed in that table; D and trimming were worked out from the DNA. The sample includes fewer than 250,000 clones, 84% of them seen just once. The sequencing input was peripheral blood. The chain links TRBV6-4 to TRBJ2-6, with 7 bases aligning to TRBD1. The receptor's source is a woman aged 50 to 60 with active or convalescent COVID-19. In DNA, the CDR3 is TGTGCCAGCAGTGCAGGGGGTAGCTCTGGGGCCAACGTCCTGACTTTC. This codes for CASSAGGSSGANVLTF.